The T cell receptor (beta chain) under discussion was sequenced for a study of identical twins (dated by TCRdb to the mid-2010s). About the full investigation: The study deep-sequenced TCR alpha and beta repertoires from monozygotic twins, unrelated adults of various ages and cord blood to test whether fetal clonotypes persist. To rule out contamination, the twin experiments were replicated at different times with different library preparation protocols.

What the work shows at the level of the full study, not this receptor alone: Abundant cord blood beta clonotypes carried fewer insertions; young adult naive repertoires showed a weaker similar trend, while memory repertoires showed none. Zero-insertion analyses could be partly confounded by invariant T cells such as MAIT and iNKT, although diverse VJ usage argued against such confounding for most clonotypes. Recombination models systematically underestimated out-of-frame TCR alpha sharing in monozygotic twins but agreed with sharing between unrelated individuals. Out-of-frame TCR alpha sequences shared between twins showed an excess of low generation-probability sequences compared with coincidental sharing between unrelated individuals. The excess sharing between twins in beta out-of-frame sequences was weaker because fewer shared sequences reduced the signal-to-noise ratio. Because the same donors could not be followed over many years, the conclusions depended on cross-sectional statistical analysis.

Libraries were constructed by 5' RACE. TCRdb lists the instrument as Illumina HiSeq 2000. A universal primer binding site was added through template switching, and the final cDNA carried a unique molecular identifier so that TCR cDNA molecules could be counted accurately. Specific primers in the conserved constant-segment region were used to synthesize first-strand cDNA for the TCR alpha and beta chains. Each cDNA library was double barcoded, with a SMART-Mk sample barcode plus Illumina barcodes, to control for contamination. TruSeq adapter sequences, together with Illumina sample barcodes, were added in two successive PCR steps. Sequencing of the TCR alpha and beta cDNA libraries was done on the Illumina HiSeq platform using custom primers. The original pipeline was this. MiGEC was used to process raw reads and extract unique molecular identifiers, and MiXCR was used to find CDR3 positions. For each individual, recombination models were inferred using an EM algorithm with the repgenHMM and IGoR tools. Shared clonotype analysis was performed with the tcR package in R, normalizing sharing by the product of cloneset sizes. To study raw recombination free of thymic and clonal selection effects, out-of-frame nonproductive sequences were analyzed. Using fastp at Q25 and MiXCR, TCRdb reprocessed the public reads and kept productive beta chains. Merged by CDR3 protein, the rows form single entries marked with the most common genes and DNA. The V and J calls reflect TCRdb's pipeline rather than the authors' work. The sample records approximately 890,000 distinct CDR3 sequences, more than 9% of which are singletons. Around 1.5% of the sample belongs to the ten largest clones.

Between the V and J ends, shortened by 7 bases and 6 bases respectively, the junction contains 6 bases. Taken from cysteine to phenylalanine, the CDR3 has 10 residues. Just CDR3 DNA is preserved here, 30 bases in frame from base 1. This clonotype was observed at least ten times. There is no known antigen for this receptor. The input lacks base qualities; no much larger clone sits a single base away. Every donor was a healthy Caucasian. Three pairs of female monozygotic twins, all aged about 18 to 30 years, were included in the twin cohort. RNA for TCR libraries was isolated from peripheral blood mononuclear cells. These data were also filed under a second study, of yellow fever vaccine responses in identical twins. As the second study states: According to the authors, in identical twins the way T cells responded to vaccination appeared partly convergent and partly personalized. In the study, vaccine-responding T cell clones were precisely tracked in identical twins.

The rearranged segments are TRBV12-3 or TRBV12-4 and TRBJ1-1; no D gene is confidently identified. This sequence originates from a woman younger than 30 in good health. Sequenced: PBMCs. The CDR3 protein is CASKRAEAFF. The nucleotide sequence is given as TGTGCCAGCAAGCGGGCTGAAGCTTTCTTT.